The following is a T cell receptor beta chain sequence with its context. This clonotype was seen a few times. Its target antigen remains unknown. No much larger clone exists at a distance of one base, and base qualities are not known. Library preparation used PCR. Sequencing used an Illumina HiSeq 2500. To reduce PCR and sequencing biases, unique molecular identifiers were incorporated into the TCR beta cDNA libraries. Every 1 to 10 million input T cells yielded about 500,000 cDNA molecules, meaning each molecule approximated one T cell. The patient libraries were prepared and sequenced using the same protocol as the earlier healthy control dataset. Samples belonging to the same batch were prepared together, multiplexed and sequenced on a shared HiSeq lane. The study's processing was this. MIGEC handled the raw barcoded reads, throwing out single-read molecular identifier groups before consensus assembly and CDR3 extraction. VDJtools was used for post-analysis of the clonotype tables, with diversity normalized by down-sampling every dataset to the smallest sample size. Repertoire overlap clustering matched CDR3 amino acid but not nucleotide sequences to correct batch-related cross-sample contamination. TCRdb reworked the public reads: Q25 trimming with fastp, MiXCR clone assembly, productive beta chains retained. Entries that share a CDR3 protein sequence are merged under the most common genes and DNA. TCRdb's processing, not the study's, gives the V and J calls here. This sample comprises fewer than 700,000 distinct CDR3 sequences, 44% of them detected only once. The top ten hold more than 1.5% of the sample.

The record originates from a study of post-analysis software for immune sequencing data (dated by TCRdb to the mid-2010s). Turning to the overall study: Recorded disease courses included relapsing-remitting, secondary progressive and progressive-relapsing multiple sclerosis, with some patients lacking subtype annotation. The patient repertoires were set against approximately 10 previously published healthy control repertoires from donors whose ages ranged from about 6 to 25 years. A subset of samples was prepared in parallel using single-end sample barcoding, then pooled and co-amplified after Illumina adapter ligation. The study at large found these results: Significantly higher frequencies in patients than in controls were found for roughly 5 TRBV segments, including TRBV5-6, TRBV5-1 and TRBV20-1. Normalized Chao1 diversity was significantly lower in multiple sclerosis patients than controls, suggesting substantial peripheral T-cell clonal expansion. The multiple sclerosis patient group was slightly younger than the control group. Strong co-clustering of samples prepared in the same batch was shown by direct clustering with F measure, prompting a batch-effect correction.

To demonstrate the VDJtools post-analysis software, TCR beta repertoires were profiled from the peripheral blood of roughly 14 young patients with multiple sclerosis. The multiple sclerosis patients were children and adolescents between roughly 6 and 15 years of age. The germline V gene sets CDR1 to SGHRS and CDR2 to YFSETQ. Including cysteine and phenylalanine, the CDR3 has 16 amino acids. Just the 48-base CDR3 DNA is kept, in frame starting at base 1. V loses 4 bases at its end and J loses 5 bases; junction bases beyond the gene matches: 8. This TCR came from a girl between 5 and 17 years old with multiple sclerosis. The V and J segments used are TRBV5-1 and TRBJ2-3, with 12 bases matching TRBD2. The sequencing input was blood. The CDR3 corresponds to CASSGRLAGVLDTQYF. The DNA is as follows: TGCGCCAGCAGCGGACGACTAGCGGGAGTGTTAGATACGCAGTATTTT.